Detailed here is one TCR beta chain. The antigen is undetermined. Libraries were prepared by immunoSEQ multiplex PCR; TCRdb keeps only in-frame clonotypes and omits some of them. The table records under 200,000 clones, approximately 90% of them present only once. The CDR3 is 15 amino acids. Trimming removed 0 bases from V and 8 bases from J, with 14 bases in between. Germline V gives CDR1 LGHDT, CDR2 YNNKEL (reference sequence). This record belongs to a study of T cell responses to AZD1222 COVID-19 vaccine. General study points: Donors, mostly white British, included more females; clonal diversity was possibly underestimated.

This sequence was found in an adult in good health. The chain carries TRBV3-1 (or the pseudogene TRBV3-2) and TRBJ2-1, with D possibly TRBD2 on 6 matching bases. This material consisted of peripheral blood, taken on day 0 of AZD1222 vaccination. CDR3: CASSQDGATSHEQFF. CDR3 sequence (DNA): TGTGCCAGCAGCCAAGATGGCGCGACTAGTCATGAGCAGTTCTTC.